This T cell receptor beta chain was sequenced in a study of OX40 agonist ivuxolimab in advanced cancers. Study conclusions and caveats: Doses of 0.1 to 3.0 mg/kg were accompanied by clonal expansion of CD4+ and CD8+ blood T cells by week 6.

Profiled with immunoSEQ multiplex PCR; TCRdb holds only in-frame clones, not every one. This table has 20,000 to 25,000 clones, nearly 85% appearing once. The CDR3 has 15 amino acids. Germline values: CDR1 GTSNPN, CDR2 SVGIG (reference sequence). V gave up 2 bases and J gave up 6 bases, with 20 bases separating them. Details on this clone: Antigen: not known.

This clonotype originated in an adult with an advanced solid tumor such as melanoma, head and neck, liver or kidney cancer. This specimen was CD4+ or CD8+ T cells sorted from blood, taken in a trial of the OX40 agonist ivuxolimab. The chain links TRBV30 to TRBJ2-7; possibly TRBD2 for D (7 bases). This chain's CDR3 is CAWSPRGRRDGEQYF. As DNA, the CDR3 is TGTGCCTGGAGTCCGCGGGGGCGGAGGGATGGCGAGCAGTACTTC.